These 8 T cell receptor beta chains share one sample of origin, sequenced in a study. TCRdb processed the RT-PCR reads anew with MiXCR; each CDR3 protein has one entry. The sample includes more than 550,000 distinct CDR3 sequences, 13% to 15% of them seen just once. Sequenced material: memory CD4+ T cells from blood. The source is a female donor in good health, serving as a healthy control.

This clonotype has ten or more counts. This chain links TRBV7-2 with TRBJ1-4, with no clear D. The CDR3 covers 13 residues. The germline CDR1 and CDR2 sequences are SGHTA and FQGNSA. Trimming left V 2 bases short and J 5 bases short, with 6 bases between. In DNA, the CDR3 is TGTGCCAGCAGCTTAAAGGCGAATGAAAAACTGTTTTTT. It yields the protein CASSLKANEKLFF.

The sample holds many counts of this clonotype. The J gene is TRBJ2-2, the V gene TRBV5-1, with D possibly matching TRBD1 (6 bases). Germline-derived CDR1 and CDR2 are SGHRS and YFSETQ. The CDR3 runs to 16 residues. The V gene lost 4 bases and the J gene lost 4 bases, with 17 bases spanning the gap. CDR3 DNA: TGCGCCAGCAGCCCTCACAGGGATTCATCCACCGGGGAGCTGTTTTTT. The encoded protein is CASSPHRDSSTGELFF.

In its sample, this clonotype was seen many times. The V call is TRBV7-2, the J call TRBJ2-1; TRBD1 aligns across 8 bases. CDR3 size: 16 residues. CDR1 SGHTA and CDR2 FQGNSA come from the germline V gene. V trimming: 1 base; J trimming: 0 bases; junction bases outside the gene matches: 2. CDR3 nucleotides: TGTGCCAGCAGCTTAGATGGGACAGGCTCCTACAATGAGCAGTTCTTC. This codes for CASSLDGTGSYNEQFF. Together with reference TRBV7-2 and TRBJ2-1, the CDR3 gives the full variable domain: GAGVSQSPSNKVTEKGKDVELRCDPISGHTALYWYRQSLGQGLEFLIYFQGNSAPDKSGLPSDRFSAERTGGSVSTLTIQRTQQEDSAVYLCASSLDGTGSYNEQFFGPGTRLTVL.

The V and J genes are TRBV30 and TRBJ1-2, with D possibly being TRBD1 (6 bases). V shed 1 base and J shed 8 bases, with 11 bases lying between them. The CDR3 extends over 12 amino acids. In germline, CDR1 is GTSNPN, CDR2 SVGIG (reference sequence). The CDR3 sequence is CAWSGQAGGYTF. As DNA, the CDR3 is TGTGCCTGGAGTGGACAGGCAGGGGGCTACACCTTC.

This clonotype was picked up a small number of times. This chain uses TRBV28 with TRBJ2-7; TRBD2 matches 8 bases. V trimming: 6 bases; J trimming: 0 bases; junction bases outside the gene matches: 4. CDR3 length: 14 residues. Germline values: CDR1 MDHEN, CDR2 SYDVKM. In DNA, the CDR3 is TGTGCCAGCAGAGTAGCGGGGCCCTCCTACGAGCAGTACTTC. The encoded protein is CASRVAGPSYEQYF.

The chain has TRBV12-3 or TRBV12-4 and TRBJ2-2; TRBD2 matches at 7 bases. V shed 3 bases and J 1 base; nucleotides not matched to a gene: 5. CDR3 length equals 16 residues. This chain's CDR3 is CASSFLLAENTGELFF. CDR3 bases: TGTGCCAGCAGTTTTCTCCTAGCGGAGAACACCGGGGAGCTGTTTTTT.

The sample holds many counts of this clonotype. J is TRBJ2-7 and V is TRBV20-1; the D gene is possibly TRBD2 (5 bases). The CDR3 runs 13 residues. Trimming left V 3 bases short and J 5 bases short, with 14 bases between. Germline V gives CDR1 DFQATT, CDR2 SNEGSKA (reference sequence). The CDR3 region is CSASDGSFDEQYF. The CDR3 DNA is TGCAGTGCTAGTGATGGGAGTTTCGACGAGCAGTACTTC.

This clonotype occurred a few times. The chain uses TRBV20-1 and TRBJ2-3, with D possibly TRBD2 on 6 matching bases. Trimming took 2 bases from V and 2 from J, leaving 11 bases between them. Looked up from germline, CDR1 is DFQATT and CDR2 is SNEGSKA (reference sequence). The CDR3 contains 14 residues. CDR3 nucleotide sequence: TGCAGTGCTAGACCCGGGAGCCCCACAGATACGCAGTATTTT. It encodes CSARPGSPTDTQYF.